This T cell receptor beta chain was documented in a study of blood T cell repertoires in COVID-19. V was cut by 1 base and J by 2 bases, with 11 bases left in between. Per germline, CDR1 MNHNS and CDR2 SASEGT. There are 15 residues in the CDR3. Clones were read by immunoSEQ multiplex PCR, and TCRdb kept only the in-frame ones, dropping some. This sample has 300,000 to 400,000 clones, with more than 90% found just once. Sequenced material: PBMCs or T cells enriched from blood (not recorded which). V is TRBV6-1 and J is TRBJ1-1; D is undetermined. This receptor was identified in a woman in her thirties who had been exposed to COVID-19. The CDR3 sequence is CASSEVRPGNTEAFF. Here the CDR3 DNA reads TGTGCCAGCAGTGAAGTACGCCCCGGTAACACTGAAGCTTTCTTT.